What follows is one T cell receptor (beta chain) and its context. The antigen remains undetermined. The method was immunoSEQ multiplex PCR; TCRdb's version includes in-frame clones alone and lacks a portion of them. The table records 250,000 to 350,000 clones, approximately 86% of them present only once. The junction had 5 bases not matched to a gene; V was cut back by 5 bases and J by 4 bases. Germline-derived CDR1 and CDR2 are SSHAT and FNYEAQ (reference sequence). This CDR3 has 14 residues. The source of the sample is a study of cytomegalovirus exposure and HLA in healthy donors. Study overall: In a later analysis, the roughly 120 validation repertoires were reported to have used the same platform as the roughly 730 first-cohort repertoires. Study-wide results and caveats: A classifier reportedly called cytomegalovirus status with high sensitivity and specificity. Cytomegalovirus association was assigned to some 160 TCR beta chains. In the approximately 120 validation repertoires, a later analysis found that first-cohort TCR clusters tended to co-occur.

The sequenced sample consisted of PBMCs. The receptor's source is a man aged 25 to 40 in good health and CMV-seronegative. This chain uses TRBV7-7 with TRBJ2-7, with 10 nucleotides matching TRBD1. CDR3 in amino acids: CASSPGQGEYEQYF. The CDR3 DNA reads TGTGCCAGCAGCCCTGGACAGGGGGAGTACGAGCAGTACTTC.